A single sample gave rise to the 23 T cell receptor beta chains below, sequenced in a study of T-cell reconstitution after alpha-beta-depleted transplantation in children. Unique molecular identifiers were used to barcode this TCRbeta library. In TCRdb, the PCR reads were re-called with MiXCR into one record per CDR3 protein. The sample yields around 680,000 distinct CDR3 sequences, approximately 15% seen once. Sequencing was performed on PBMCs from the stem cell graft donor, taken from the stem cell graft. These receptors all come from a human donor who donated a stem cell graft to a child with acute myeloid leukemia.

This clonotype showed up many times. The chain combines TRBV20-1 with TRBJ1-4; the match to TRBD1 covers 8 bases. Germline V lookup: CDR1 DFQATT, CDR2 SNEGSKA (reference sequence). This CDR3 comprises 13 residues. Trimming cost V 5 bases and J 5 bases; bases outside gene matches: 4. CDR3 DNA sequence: TGCAGTGCTCGGACAGGGCGAAATGAAAAACTGTTTTTT. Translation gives CSARTGRNEKLFF.

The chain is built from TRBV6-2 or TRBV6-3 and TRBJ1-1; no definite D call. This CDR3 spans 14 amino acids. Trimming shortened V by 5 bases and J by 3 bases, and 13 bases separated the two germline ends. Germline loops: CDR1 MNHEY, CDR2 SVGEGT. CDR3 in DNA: TGTGCCAGCAGTCCGGACCGAGGGTACACTGAAGCTTTCTTT. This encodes CASSPDRGYTEAFF.

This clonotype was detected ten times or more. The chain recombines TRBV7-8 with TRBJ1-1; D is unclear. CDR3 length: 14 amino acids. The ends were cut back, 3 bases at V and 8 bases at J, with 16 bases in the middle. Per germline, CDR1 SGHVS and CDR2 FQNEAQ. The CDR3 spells CASSFSVRPHEAFF. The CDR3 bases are TGTGCCAGCAGCTTTAGCGTACGGCCTCACGAAGCTTTCTTT.

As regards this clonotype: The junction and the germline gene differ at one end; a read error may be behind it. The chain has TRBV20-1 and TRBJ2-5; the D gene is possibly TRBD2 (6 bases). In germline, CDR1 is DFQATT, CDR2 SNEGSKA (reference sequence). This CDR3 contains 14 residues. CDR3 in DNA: TGCGGTGCTAGAGATCTGGCGGGGCAAGAGACCCAGTACTTC. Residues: CGARDLAGQETQYF.

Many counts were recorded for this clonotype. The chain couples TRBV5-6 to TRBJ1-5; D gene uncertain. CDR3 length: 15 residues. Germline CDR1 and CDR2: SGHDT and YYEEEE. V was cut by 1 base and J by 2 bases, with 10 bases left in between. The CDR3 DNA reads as TGTGCCAGCAGCTTGTACAGTAGGGGCAATCAGCCCCAGCATTTT. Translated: CASSLYSRGNQPQHF.

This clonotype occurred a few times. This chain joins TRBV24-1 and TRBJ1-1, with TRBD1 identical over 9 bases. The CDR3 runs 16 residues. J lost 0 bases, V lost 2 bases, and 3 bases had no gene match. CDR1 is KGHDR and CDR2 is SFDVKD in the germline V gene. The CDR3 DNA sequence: TGTGCCACCAGTGATTCCGGGACAGGGATGAACACTGAAGCTTTCTTT. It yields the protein CATSDSGTGMNTEAFF.

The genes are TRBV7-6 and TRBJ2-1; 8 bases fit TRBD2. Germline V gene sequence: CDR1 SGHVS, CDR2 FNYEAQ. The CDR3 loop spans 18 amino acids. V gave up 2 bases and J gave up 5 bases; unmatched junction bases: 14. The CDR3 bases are TGTGCCAGCAGCTTACTATCGTCCCGGACTAGCATTAACAATGAGCAGTTCTTC. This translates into CASSLLSSRTSINNEQFF.

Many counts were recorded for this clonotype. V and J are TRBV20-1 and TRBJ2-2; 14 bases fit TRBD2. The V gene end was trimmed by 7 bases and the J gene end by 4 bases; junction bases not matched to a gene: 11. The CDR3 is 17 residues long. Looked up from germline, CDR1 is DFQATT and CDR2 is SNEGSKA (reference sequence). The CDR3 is CSGFDSGLAGATGELFF. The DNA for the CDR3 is TGCAGTGGCTTCGACTCGGGACTAGCGGGGGCCACCGGGGAGCTGTTTTTT.

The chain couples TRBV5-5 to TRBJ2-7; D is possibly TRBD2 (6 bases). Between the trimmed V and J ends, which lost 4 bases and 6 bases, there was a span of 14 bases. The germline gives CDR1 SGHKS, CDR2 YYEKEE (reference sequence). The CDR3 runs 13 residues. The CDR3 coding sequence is TGTGCCAGCAGCGCCGGACTACCCTGCGAGCAGTACTTC. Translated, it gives CASSAGLPCEQYF.

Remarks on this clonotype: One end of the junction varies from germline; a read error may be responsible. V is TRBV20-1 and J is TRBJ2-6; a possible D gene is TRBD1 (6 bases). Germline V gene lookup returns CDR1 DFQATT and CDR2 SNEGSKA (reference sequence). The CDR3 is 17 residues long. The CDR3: CCASDAGVTSGANVLTF. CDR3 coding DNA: TGCTGTGCTAGTGACGCAGGGGTTACCTCTGGGGCCAACGTCCTGACTTTC.

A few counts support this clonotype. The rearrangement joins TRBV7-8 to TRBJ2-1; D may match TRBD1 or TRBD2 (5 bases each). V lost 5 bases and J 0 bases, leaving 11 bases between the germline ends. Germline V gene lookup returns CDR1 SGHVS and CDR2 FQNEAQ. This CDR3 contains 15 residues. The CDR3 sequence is CASSPRGLSYNEQFF. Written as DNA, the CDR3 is TGTGCCAGCAGCCCGAGGGGCCTCTCCTACAATGAGCAGTTCTTC. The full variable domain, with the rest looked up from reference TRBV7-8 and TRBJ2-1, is GAGVSQSPRYKVAKRGQDVALRCDPISGHVSLFWYQQALGQGPEFLTYFQNEAQLDKSGLPSDRFFAERPEGSVSTLKIQRTQQEDSAVYLCASSPRGLSYNEQFFGPGTRLTVL.

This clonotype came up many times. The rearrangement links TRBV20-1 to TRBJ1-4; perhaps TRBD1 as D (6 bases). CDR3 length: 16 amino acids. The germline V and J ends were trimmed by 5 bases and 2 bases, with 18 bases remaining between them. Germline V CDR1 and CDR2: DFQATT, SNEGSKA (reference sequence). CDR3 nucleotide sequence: TGCAGTGCTCCGACTGGGGGGGCGCGGACTAATGAAAAACTGTTTTTT. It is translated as CSAPTGGARTNEKLFF.

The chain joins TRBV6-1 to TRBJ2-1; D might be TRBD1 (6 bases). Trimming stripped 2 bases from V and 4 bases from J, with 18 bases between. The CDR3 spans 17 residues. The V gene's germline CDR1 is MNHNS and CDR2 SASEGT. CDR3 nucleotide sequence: TGTGCCAGCAGTGAAACCTTTGCAGGGGTATTATACAATGAGCAGTTCTTC. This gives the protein CASSETFAGVLYNEQFF.

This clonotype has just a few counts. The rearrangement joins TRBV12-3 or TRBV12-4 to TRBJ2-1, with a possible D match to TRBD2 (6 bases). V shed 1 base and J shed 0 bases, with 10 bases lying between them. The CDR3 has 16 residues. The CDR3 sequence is CASSLEYGSSYNEQFF. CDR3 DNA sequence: TGTGCCAGCAGTTTAGAATACGGGAGCTCCTACAATGAGCAGTTCTTC.

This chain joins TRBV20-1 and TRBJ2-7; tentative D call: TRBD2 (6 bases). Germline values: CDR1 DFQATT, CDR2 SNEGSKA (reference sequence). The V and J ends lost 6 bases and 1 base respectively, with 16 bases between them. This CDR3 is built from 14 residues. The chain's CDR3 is CSAGGPGSSYEQYF. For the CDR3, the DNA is TGCAGTGCGGGAGGTCCAGGGTCTTCCTACGAGCAGTACTTC.

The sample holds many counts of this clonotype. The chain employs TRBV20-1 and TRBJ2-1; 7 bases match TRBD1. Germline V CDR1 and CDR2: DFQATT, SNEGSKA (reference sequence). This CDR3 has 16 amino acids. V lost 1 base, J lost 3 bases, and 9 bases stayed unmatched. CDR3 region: CSARVTGVGNYNEQFF. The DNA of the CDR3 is TGCAGTGCTAGAGTCACAGGGGTTGGGAACTACAATGAGCAGTTCTTC.

The CDR3 DNA sequence: TGTGCCAGCAGCCCGCGGGGGTTGGGGAAGACCCAGTACTTC. Translating gives CASSPRGLGKTQYF. V and J are TRBV7-9 and TRBJ2-5; TRBD2 matches at 7 bases. There are 14 residues in the CDR3. Unmatched junction bases numbered 9, after V lost 5 bases and J lost 6 bases. Germline V gene lookup returns CDR1 SEHNR and CDR2 FQNEAQ (reference sequence).

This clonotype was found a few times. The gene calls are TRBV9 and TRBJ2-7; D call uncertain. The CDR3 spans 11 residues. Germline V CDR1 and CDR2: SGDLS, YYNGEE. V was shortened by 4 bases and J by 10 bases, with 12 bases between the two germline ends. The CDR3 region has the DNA TGTGCCAGCAGCCCGAAACAGAGACAGTACTTC. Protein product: CASSPKQRQYF.

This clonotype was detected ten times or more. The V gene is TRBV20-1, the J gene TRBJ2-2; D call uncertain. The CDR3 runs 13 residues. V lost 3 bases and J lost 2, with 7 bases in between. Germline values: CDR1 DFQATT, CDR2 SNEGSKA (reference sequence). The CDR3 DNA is TGCAGTGCTAGGAACGGTAACACCGGGGAGCTGTTTTTT. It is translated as CSARNGNTGELFF.

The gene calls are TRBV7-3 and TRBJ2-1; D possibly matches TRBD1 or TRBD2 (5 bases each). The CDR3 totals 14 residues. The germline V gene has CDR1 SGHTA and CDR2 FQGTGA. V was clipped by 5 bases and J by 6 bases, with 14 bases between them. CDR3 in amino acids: CASSRAGSGNEQFF. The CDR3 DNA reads TGTGCCAGCAGCCGCGCAGGGAGTGGCAATGAGCAGTTCTTC.

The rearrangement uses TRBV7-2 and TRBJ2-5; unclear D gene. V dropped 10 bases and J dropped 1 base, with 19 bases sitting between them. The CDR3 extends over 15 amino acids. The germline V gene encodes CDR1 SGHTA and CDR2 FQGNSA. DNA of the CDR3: TGTGCCACCTCGAGATCGAGGCAGTCCCAAGAGACCCAGTACTTC. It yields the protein CATSRSRQSQETQYF.

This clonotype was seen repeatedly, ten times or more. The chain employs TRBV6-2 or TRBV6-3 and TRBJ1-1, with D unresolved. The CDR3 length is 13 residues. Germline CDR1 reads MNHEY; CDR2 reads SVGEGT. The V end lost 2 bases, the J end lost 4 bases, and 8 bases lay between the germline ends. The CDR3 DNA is TGTGCCAGCAGTTACGGGGTTTTCACTGAAGCTTTCTTT. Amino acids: CASSYGVFTEAFF.

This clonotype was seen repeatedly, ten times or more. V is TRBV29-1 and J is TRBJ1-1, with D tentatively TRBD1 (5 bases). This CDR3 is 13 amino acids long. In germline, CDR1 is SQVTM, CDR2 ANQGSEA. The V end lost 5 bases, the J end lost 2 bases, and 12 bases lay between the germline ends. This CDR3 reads CSVSGQLNTEAFF. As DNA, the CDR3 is TGCAGCGTTAGTGGACAACTAAACACTGAAGCTTTCTTT.